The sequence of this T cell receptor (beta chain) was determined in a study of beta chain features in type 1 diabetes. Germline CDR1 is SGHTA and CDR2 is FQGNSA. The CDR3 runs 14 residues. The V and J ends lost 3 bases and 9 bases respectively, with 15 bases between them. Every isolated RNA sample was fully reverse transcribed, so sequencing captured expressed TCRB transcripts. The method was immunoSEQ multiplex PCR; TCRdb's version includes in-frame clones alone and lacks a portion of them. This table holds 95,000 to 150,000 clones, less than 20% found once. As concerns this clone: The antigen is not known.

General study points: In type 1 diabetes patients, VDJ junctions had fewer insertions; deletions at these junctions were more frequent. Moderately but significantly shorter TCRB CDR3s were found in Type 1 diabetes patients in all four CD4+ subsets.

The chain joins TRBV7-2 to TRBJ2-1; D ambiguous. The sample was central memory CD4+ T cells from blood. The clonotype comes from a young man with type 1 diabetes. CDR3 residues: CASSFAAMPGEQFF. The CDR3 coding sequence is TGTGCCAGCAGCTTTGCCGCCATGCCGGGTGAGCAGTTCTTC.